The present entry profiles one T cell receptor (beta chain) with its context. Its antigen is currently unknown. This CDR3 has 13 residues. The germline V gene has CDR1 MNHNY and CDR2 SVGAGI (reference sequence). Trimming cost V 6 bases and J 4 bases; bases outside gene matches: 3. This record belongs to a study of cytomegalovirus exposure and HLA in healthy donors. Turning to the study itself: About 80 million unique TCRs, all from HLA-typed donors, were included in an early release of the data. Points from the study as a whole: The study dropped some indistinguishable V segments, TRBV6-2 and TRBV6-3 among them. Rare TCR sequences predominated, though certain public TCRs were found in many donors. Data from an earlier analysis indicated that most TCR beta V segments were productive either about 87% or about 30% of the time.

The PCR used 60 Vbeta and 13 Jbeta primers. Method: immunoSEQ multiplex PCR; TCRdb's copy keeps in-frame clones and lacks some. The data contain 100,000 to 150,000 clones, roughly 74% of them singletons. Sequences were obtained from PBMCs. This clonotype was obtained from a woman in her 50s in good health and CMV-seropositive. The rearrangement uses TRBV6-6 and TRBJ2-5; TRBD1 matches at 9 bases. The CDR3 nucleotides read TGTGCCAGCAGAAGGGGACAGGGAGAGACCCAGTACTTC. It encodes CASRRGQGETQYF.